The 4 T cell receptor beta chains below come from one sample, sequenced in a study of vaccination effects on CD4 cells after COVID-19. TCRdb's copy holds only in-frame clones and misses some; the assay was immunoSEQ multiplex PCR. The sample includes about 45,000 clones, approximately 70% of them seen just once. These TCRs' antigens remain unknown. Peptide-pool stimulation followed by sequencing identified expanded antigen-specific CD4+ clonotypes in the ViraFEST assay. Researchers isolated CD4+ T cells once less than 13 days of culture had elapsed. The person's infection with SARS-CoV-2, confirmed by PCR, took place between March and December 2020. Sequencing was performed on CD4+ T cells from PBMCs cultured with a peptide pool, taken before COVID-19 vaccination. The receptors stem from a human donor who had a prior SARS-CoV-2 infection.

The J gene is TRBJ2-1, the V gene TRBV4-2, with D possibly TRBD2 on 5 matching bases. The CDR3 covers 16 residues. V was pared by 3 bases and J by 3 bases, with 15 bases between. Germline-derived CDR1 and CDR2 are LGHNA and YNFKEQ. As DNA, the CDR3 is TGTGCCAGCAGCCATACCAGTCGAGGGTACTACAATGAGCAGTTCTTC. Protein product: CASSHTSRGYYNEQFF.

A few counts support this clone. The chain carries TRBV3-1 (or the pseudogene TRBV3-2) and TRBJ1-2; 8 bases are shared with TRBD1. Germline-derived CDR1 and CDR2 are LGHDT and YNNKEL (reference sequence). Germline trimming cut 2 bases from V and 7 bases from J; bases unmatched to any gene: 9. This CDR3 is built from 15 residues. CDR3 in DNA: TGTGCCAGCAGCCAACTAGGACAGGGAGGGACTGGCTACACCTTC. This codes for CASSQLGQGGTGYTF.

In this sample, this clone turned up a few times. This chain joins TRBV6-6 and TRBJ1-2; D remains unclear. V was clipped by 8 bases and J by 2 bases, with 12 bases between them. Germline lookup yields CDR1 MNHNY and CDR2 SVGAGI (reference sequence). The CDR3 is 13 residues long. For the CDR3, the DNA is TGTGCCAGCTGCCCGGGGAAAAACTATGGCTACACCTTC. This sequence encodes CASCPGKNYGYTF.

This clone showed up just a few times. CDR3 amino acids: CASSPADRDYNSPLHF. The CDR3 nucleotides are TGTGCCAGCAGCCCCGCAGACCGGGATTATAATTCACCCCTCCACTTT. The chain joins TRBV9 to TRBJ1-6; D remains ambiguous. Germline V CDR1 and CDR2: SGDLS, YYNGEE. The CDR3 spans 16 residues. V lost 4 bases, J lost 4 bases, and 15 bases lay in between.